This T cell receptor (beta chain) was captured by sequencing in a study of control samples from healthy donors and cancer patients. Germline values: CDR1 MNHEY, CDR2 SVGAGI. There are 13 residues in the CDR3. V was pared by 8 bases and J by 5 bases, with 15 bases between. Assay: immunoSEQ multiplex PCR; the TCRdb copy retains only in-frame clones and omits some. The table shows fewer than 500,000 clones, with 75% to 95% occurring only once. What was sequenced was PBMCs. V and J are TRBV6-5 and TRBJ1-2; possibly TRBD1 for D (6 bases). The clonotype originates from a man aged 35-49 years with head and neck cancer. The DNA for the CDR3 is TGTGCCAGCGGCGGTCGGGGGCGGTATGGCTACACCTTC. This gives the protein CASGGRGRYGYTF.